The clone carrying this TCR beta chain was detected ten times or more. As yet, its antigen is unknown. This entry comes from a study of T cells in Graves' hyperthyroidism and ophthalmopathy. Study-wide context: Staff took peripheral blood when the initial diagnosis was made, before any treatment began.

There were TCR beta CDR3 regions amplified from RNA transcripts. With the HTBI primer set, the TCR CDR3 went through a first round of RT-PCR. TCRdb independently ran MiXCR on the multiplex PCR reads; one entry per CDR3 protein. The sample carries hundreds of thousands of distinct CDR3 sequences, roughly 18% recorded once. Clinical symptoms, serum thyroxine, TRAb, thyroid ultrasound and orbital computed tomography established diagnosis. V lost 2 bases and J lost 3; bases outside the gene matches: 7. The V gene's germline CDR1 is ENHRY and CDR2 SYGVKD. The CDR3 has 17 amino acids. Study-level findings and limits: Clonotypes that were expanded in thyroid above 0.001 mostly appeared in blood too.

The TCR originated in a man in his fifties with Graves' ophthalmopathy. This rearrangement joins TRBV10-3 to TRBJ2-1; TRBD1 agrees at 10 bases. Sequencing was carried out using blood. DNA for the CDR3: TGTGCCATCAGTGAGACCACCGGGACAGGGGTCTACAATGAGCAGTTCTTC. Its protein product is CAISETTGTGVYNEQFF.